Detailed here is one T cell receptor (beta chain). The data originate from a study of blood T cell repertoires in COVID-19. Study details: Donors in the United States, Italy and Spain gave samples during acute or convalescent COVID-19.

CDR3 length: 13 residues. V lost 3 bases, J lost 3 bases, and 7 bases lay in between. Germline values: CDR1 KGHSH, CDR2 LQKENI. Original data processing: Reference gene primer amplification gave estimated nucleated cell counts. Using immunoSEQ multiplex PCR, the repertoire was profiled, and TCRdb retains in-frame clones only, with some absent. That table is the source of V, J and clone size, and D and trimming were worked out from the DNA. The table has about 94,000 clones, approximately 87% seen once; the top ten hold 7% to 9%. Sequenced: peripheral blood. The receptor's source is a human donor with acute or convalescent COVID-19. The donor label of this sample is uncertain. The chain joins TRBV18 to TRBJ2-3; no firm D call. In nucleotides, the CDR3 is TGTGCCAGCTCACCCACAAGAACAGATACGCAGTATTTT. The encoded protein is CASSPTRTDTQYF.